These T cell receptor beta chains were read from a single sample in a study of blood T cell repertoires in COVID-19. This table comes from immunoSEQ multiplex PCR, and its TCRdb copy is limited to in-frame clones, with some not included. The table records under 200,000 clones, over 70% of them present only once. Material for sequencing was PBMCs or T cells enriched from blood (not recorded which). The source is a woman aged 55 to 70 who had recovered from COVID-19. Both conserved end residues are trimmed from each CDR3. Clone size is not always given. Where it is, it says once, few, many or a class for expanded clones.

v_gene: TRBV10-3; abundance: -; CDR3aa: AISGQQGASGYT
v_gene: TRBV5-4; abundance: -; CDR3aa: ASTLDGLYGYT
v_gene: TRBV9; abundance: -; CDR3aa: ASSSDSSYGYT
v_gene: TRBV19; abundance: once; CDR3aa: ASSFNAGDYGYT
v_gene: TRBV10-1; abundance: -; CDR3aa: ATPSAAFRNTEAF
v_gene: TRBV7-2; abundance: -; CDR3aa: ASSLGRRAGQPQH
v_gene: TRBV6-5; abundance: -; CDR3aa: ASSYSSGGLETQY
v_gene: TRBV30; abundance: -; CDR3aa: AWSRDYQGADTQY
v_gene: TRBV13; abundance: -; CDR3aa: ASSSGLAYNEQF
v_gene: TRBV30; abundance: -; CDR3aa: AWNIQGSDEQY
v_gene: TRBV19; abundance: -; CDR3aa: ASSILASLNYGYT
v_gene: TRBV11-2; abundance: -; CDR3aa: ASSLGSGLGVDTQY
v_gene: TRBV19; abundance: -; CDR3aa: ASTKLDSGANVLT
v_gene: TRBV6-5; abundance: -; CDR3aa: ASSPRGSNQPQH
v_gene: TRBV2; abundance: once; CDR3aa: ASSGSGGLRGQETQY
v_gene: TRBV11-2; abundance: few; CDR3aa: ASSLNGGGLYGYT
v_gene: TRBV13; abundance: once; CDR3aa: ASGETGGHNEQF
v_gene: TRBV28; abundance: -; CDR3aa: ASSFGQGVYGYT
v_gene: TRBV3-1/TRBV3-2; abundance: -; CDR3aa: ASSQERISNTGELF